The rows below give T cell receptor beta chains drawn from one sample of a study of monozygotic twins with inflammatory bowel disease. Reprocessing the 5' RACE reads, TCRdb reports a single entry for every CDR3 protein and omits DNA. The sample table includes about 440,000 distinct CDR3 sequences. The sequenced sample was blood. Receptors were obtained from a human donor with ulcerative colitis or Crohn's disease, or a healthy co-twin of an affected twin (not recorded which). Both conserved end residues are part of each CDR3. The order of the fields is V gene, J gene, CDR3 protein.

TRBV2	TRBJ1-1	CASPRGGSRLNTEAFF
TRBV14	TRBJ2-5	CASSQDNGRRETQYF
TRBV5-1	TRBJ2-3	CASSSETSGGSFTDTQYF
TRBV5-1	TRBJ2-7	CASSLAAGMAYEQYF
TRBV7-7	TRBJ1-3	CATSPSGGNTIYF
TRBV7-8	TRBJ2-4	CASSHELAGENIQYF
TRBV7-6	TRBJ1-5	CASSLGWGGDQPQHF
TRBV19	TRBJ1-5	CASSEDGYSNQPQHF
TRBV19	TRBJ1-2	CASSIDRDGYTF
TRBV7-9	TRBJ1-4	CASTGGATNEKLFF
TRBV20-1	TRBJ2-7	CSAGQGMIYEQYF
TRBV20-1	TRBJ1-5	CSAPDMTGTGFNQPQHF
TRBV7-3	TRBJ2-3	CASSLKLAGGLADTQYF
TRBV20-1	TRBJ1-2	CSARRQGGAYGYTF
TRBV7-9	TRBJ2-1	CASTAGGEQFF
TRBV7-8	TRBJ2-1	CASSLGAPEQFF
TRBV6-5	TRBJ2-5	CASSNGGPIETQYF
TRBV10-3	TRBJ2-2	CAISEGGPGGGELFF